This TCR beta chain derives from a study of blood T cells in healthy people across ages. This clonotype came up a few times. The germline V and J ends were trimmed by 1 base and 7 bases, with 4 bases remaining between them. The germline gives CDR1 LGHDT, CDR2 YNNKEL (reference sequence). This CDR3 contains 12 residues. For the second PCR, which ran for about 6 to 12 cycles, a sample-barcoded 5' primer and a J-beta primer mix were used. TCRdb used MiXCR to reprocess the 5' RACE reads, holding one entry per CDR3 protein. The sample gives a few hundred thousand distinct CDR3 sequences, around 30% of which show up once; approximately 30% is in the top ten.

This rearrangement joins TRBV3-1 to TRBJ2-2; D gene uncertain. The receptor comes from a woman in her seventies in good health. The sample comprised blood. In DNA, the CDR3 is TGTGCCAGCAGCCAAGCTGGCGGGGAGCTGTTTTTT. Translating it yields CASSQAGGELFF.